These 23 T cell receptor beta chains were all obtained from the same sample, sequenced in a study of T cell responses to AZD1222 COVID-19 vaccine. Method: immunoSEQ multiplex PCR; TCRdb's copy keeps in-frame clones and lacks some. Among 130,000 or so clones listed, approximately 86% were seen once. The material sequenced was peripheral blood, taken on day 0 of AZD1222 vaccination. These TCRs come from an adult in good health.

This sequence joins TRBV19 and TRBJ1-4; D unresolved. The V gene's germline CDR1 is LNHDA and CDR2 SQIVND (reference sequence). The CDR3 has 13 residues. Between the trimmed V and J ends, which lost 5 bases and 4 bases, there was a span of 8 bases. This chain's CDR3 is CASSPVYNEKLFF. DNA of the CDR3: TGTGCCAGTAGTCCGGTATATAATGAAAAACTGTTTTTT.

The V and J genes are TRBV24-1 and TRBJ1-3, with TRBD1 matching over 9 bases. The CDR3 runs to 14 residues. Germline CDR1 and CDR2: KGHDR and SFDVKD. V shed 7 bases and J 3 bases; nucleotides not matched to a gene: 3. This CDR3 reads CATRDRGVGNTIYF. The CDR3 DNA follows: TGTGCCACCAGGGACAGGGGTGTTGGAAACACCATATATTTT.

Written as DNA, the CDR3 is TGTGCCAGCAGCTTGGAGTCGGGAGCTTGGGAGACCCAGTACTTC. It is translated as CASSLESGAWETQYF. The V and J genes are TRBV5-6 and TRBJ2-5, with D possibly being TRBD2 (6 bases). The CDR3 loop spans 15 amino acids. The germline V gene encodes CDR1 SGHDT and CDR2 YYEEEE. V lost 0 bases to trimming and J lost 5 bases, with 14 bases between them.

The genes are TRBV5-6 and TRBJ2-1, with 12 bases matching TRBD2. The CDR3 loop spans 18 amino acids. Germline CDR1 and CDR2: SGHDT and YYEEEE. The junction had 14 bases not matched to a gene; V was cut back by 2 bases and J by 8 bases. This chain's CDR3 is CASSFRGARLAGAYEQFF. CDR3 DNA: TGTGCCAGCAGCTTTCGTGGAGCCAGACTAGCGGGGGCATATGAGCAGTTCTTC.

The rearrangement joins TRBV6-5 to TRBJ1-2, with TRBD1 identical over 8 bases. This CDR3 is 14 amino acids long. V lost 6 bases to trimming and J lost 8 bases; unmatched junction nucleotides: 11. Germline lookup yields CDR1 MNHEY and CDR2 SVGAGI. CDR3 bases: TGTGCCAGCAGACGTGGACAGGGTCCTAGCGGCTACACCTTC. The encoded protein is CASRRGQGPSGYTF.

CDR3 sequence: CASSPSRGIHGELFF. The CDR3 nucleotides read TGTGCCAGCAGCCCCAGTCGAGGGATTCACGGGGAGCTGTTTTTT. The V gene is TRBV7-8, the J gene TRBJ2-2; D is perhaps TRBD2 (5 bases). Germline V gene lookup returns CDR1 SGHVS and CDR2 FQNEAQ. V shed 5 bases and J shed 7 bases, with 17 bases lying between them. The CDR3 loop spans 15 amino acids.

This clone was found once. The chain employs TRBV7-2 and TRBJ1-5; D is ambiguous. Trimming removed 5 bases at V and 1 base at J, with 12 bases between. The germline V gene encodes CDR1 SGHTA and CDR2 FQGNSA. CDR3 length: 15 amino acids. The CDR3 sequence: CASSPDGLSNQPQHF. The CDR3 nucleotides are TGTGCCAGCAGCCCGGACGGGTTGAGCAATCAGCCCCAGCATTTT.

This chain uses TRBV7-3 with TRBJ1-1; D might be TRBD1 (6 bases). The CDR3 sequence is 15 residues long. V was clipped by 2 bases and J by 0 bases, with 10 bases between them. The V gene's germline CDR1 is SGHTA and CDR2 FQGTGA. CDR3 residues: CASSLGGQLNTEAFF. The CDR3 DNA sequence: TGTGCCAGCAGCTTAGGGGGGCAGTTGAACACTGAAGCTTTCTTT. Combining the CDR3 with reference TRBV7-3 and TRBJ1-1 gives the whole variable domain GAGVSQTPSNKVTEKGKYVELRCDPISGHTALYWYRQSLGQGPEFLIYFQGTGAADDSGLPNDRFFAVRPEGSVSTLKIQRTERGDSAVYLCASSLGGQLNTEAFFGQGTRLTVV.

CDR3 amino acids: CASSYSRQISNQPQHF. CDR3 DNA: TGTGCCAGCAGTTACTCTCGGCAAATTAGCAATCAGCCCCAGCATTTT. The chain is built from TRBV6-2 or TRBV6-3 and TRBJ1-5, with no clear D. The CDR3 has 16 residues. Per germline, CDR1 MNHEY and CDR2 SVGEGT. With 0 bases removed from V and 0 bases from J, the gap between germline ends came to 9 bases.

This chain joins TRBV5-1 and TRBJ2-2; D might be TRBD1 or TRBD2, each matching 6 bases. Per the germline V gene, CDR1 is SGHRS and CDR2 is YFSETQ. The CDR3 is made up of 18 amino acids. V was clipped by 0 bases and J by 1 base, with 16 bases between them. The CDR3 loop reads CASSLAGDTSLNTGELFF. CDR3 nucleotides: TGCGCCAGCAGCTTGGCGGGGGACACAAGCCTGAACACCGGGGAGCTGTTTTTT.

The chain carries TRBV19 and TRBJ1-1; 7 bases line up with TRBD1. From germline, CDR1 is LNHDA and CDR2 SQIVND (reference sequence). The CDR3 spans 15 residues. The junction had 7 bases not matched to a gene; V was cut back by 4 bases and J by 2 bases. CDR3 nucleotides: TGTGCCAGTAGTACCCTCAGGGGGAGTAACACTGAAGCTTTCTTT. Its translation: CASSTLRGSNTEAFF.

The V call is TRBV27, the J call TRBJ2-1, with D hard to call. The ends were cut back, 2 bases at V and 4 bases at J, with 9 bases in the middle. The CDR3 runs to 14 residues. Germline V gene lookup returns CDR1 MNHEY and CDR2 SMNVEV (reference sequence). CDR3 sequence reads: CASSLMAEYNEQFF. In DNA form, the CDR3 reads TGTGCCAGCAGTTTAATGGCAGAGTACAATGAGCAGTTCTTC.

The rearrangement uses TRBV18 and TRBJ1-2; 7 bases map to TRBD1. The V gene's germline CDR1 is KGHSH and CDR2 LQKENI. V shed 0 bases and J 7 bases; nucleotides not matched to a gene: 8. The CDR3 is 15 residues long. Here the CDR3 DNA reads TGTGCCAGCTCACCACCGAACAGGGGTATAAGTGGCTACACCTTC. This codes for CASSPPNRGISGYTF.

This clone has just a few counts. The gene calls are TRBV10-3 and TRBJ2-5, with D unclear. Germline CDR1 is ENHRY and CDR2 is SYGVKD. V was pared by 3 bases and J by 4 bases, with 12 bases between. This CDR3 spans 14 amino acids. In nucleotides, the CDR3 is TGTGCCATCAGTGACAGGTCACACGGAGAGACCCAGTACTTC. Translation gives CAISDRSHGETQYF.

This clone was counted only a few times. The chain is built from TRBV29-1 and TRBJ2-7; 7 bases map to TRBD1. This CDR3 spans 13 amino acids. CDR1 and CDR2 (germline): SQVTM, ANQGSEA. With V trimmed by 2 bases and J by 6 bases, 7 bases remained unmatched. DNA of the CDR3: TGCAGCGTTGAACACAGGGGAAAAGCCGAGCAGTACTTC. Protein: CSVEHRGKAEQYF.

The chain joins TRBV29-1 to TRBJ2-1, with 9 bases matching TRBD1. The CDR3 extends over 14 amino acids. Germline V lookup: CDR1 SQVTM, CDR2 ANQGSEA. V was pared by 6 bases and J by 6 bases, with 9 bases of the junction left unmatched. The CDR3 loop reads CSVLLGTGTNEQFF. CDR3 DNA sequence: TGCAGCGTCCTCCTTGGGACAGGGACCAATGAGCAGTTCTTC.

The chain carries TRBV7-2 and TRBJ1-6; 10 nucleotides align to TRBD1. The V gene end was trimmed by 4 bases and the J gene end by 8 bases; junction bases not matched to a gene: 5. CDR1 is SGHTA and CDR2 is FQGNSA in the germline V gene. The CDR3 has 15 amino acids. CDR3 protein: CASSSGQGIDSPLHF. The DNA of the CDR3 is TGTGCCAGCAGCTCGGGACAGGGGATAGATTCACCCCTCCACTTT.

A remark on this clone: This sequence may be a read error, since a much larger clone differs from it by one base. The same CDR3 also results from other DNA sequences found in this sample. The CDR3 here is CASSQGLAGGPDTQYF. DNA of the CDR3: TGTGCCAGCAGCCAAGGACTAGCGGGAGGGCCAGATACACAGTATTTT. The chain couples TRBV4-2 to TRBJ2-3, with TRBD2 matching 14 bases. Germline CDR1 is LGHNA and CDR2 is YNFKEQ. This CDR3 is 16 amino acids long.

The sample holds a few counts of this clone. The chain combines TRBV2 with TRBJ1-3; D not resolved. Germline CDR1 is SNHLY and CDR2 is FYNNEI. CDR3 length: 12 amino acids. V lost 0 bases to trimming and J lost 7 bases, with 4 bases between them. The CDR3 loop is CASSEASNTIYF. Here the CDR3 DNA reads TGTGCCAGCAGTGAAGCCAGTAACACCATATATTTT. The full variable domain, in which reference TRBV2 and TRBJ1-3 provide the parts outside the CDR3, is EPEVTQTPSHQVTQMGQEVILRCVPISNHLYFYWYRQILGQKVEFLVSFYNNEISEKSEIFDDQFSVERPDGSNFTLKIRSTKLEDSAMYFCASSEASNTIYFGEGSWLTVV.

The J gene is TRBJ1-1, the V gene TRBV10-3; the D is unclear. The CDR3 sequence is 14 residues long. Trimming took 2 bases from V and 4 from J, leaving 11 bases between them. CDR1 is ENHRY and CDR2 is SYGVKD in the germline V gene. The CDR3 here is CAISEGLRSTEAFF. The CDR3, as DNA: TGTGCCATCAGTGAGGGGTTAAGGAGCACTGAAGCTTTCTTT.

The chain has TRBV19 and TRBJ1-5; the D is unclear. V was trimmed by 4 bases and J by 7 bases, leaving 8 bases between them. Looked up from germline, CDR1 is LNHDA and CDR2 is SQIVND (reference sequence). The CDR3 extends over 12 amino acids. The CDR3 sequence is CASSSRLQPQHF. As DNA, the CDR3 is TGTGCCAGTAGTAGCCGGTTACAGCCCCAGCATTTT.

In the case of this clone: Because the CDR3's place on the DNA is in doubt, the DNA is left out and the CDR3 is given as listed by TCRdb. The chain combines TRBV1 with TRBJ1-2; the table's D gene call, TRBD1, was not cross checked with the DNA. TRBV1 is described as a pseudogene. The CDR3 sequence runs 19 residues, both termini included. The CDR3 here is CTSSQDPSYFGQGSYGYTF.

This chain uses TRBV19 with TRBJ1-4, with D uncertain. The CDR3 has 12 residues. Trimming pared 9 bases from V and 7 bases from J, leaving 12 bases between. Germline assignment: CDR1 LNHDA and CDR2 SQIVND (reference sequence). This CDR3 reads CASRPLGEKLFF. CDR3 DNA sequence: TGTGCCAGCCGCCCACTGGGTGAAAAACTGTTTTTT.